Sequencing of this T cell receptor (beta chain) was carried out in a study of CD8+ T cells in alopecia areata. Study-wide context: Treated patients were given oral tofacitinib, which was dosed at 5 to 10 mg twice daily. Patients took tofacitinib for 6 to 18 months, followed by 6 drug-free months.

As for this clone: Its target is unknown.

Researchers gathered lesional scalp punch biopsies and peripheral blood from patients with alopecia areata. Extraction of RNA preceded its reverse transcription into cDNA, which served as the sequencing template. Here immunoSEQ multiplex PCR was the method, and the copy in TCRdb shows in-frame clones only, minus some. The repertoire has fewer than 20,000 clones, more than 45% of them found once; the top ten carry roughly an eighth. The CDR3 covers 12 residues. The V gene's germline CDR1 is WSHSY and CDR2 SAAADI. General observations from the study: In lesional scalp, particularly from alopecia totalis/universalis, clonality was higher than in normal scalp. Sharing of TCRs across patients appeared less clear than in mice, possibly for HLA-related reasons.

The receptor was isolated from a human donor with alopecia areata. Material: skin. This sequence joins TRBV10-2 and TRBJ2-5, with D possibly being TRBD1 (6 bases). The better agreement between TRBJ2-7 and the DNA end casts doubt on the J call. The CDR3 DNA follows: TGCGCCAGCACAGGGACACGCTACGAGCAGTACTTC. It specifies CASTGTRYEQYF.